The source of this T cell receptor (beta chain) is a study of human T cells and chemical hapten exposure. TCRdb re-analysed the RACE reads in MiXCR, keeping a single row per CDR3 protein. The repertoire consists of 250,000 or so distinct CDR3 sequences, with 7.5% to 8% occurring once and the leading ten covering approximately 1.2%. As for time point: pre-sensitization, week 0. Noted treatment: therapeutic diphenylcyclopropenone sensitization with weekly scalp DPC. This clonotype turned up a few times. Germline V lookup: CDR1 MGHRA, CDR2 YSYEKL. There are 13 residues in the CDR3. V gave up 3 bases and J gave up 7 bases, with 9 bases separating them.

The rearrangement links TRBV4-1 to TRBJ2-2; D ambiguous. Sequenced here: whole blood, sampled in connection with sensitization to the hapten diphenylcyclopropenone (DPC). The TCR sequence derives from a man between 18 and 29 years old with alopecia areata. Some clones in this sample may be carry-over from other donors' samples. The CDR3 is CASSQFGLGELFF. The CDR3, as DNA: TGCGCCAGCAGCCAGTTCGGCCTCGGGGAGCTGTTTTTT.